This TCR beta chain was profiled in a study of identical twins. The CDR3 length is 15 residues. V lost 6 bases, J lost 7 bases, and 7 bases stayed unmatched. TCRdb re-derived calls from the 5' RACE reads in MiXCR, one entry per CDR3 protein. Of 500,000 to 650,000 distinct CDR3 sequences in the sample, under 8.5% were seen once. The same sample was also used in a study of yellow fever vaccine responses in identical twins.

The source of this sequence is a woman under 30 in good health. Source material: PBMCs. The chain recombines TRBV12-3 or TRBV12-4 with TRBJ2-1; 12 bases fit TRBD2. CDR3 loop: CASSQTSGSGNEQFF. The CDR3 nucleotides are TGTGCCAGCAGCCAGACTAGCGGGAGTGGGAATGAGCAGTTCTTC.